The 26 T cell receptor beta chains in this list originate from one sample, sequenced in a study of blood T cells in healthy people across ages. PCR was performed a second time for about 7 to 11 cycles using a sample-barcoded 5' primer and a J-beta primer mix. One entry per CDR3 protein, called by TCRdb with MiXCR from the 5' RACE reads. The sample contains 600,000 or so distinct CDR3 sequences, around 21% of which appear only once. Sequencing used blood. These receptors all stem from a man aged 65-85 years in good health.

Concerning this clonotype itself: The junction departs from germline at one end; a sequencing error may be responsible. V usage is TRBV28 and J usage is TRBJ2-7; possibly TRBD1 for D (6 bases). The germline gives CDR1 MDHEN, CDR2 SYDVKM. The CDR3 spans 14 residues. This CDR3 is CASSSQQGTYEQHF. The CDR3 DNA sequence: TGTGCCAGCAGCTCTCAACAGGGTACCTACGAGCAGCACTTC.

This clonotype showed up just a few times. The chain joins TRBV5-1 to TRBJ2-7; 8 positions match TRBD2. V gave up 0 bases and J gave up 1 base; unmatched junction bases: 6. The germline gives CDR1 SGHRS, CDR2 YFSETQ. This CDR3 region has 16 residues. This CDR3 is CASSLAFGTRSYEQYF. The CDR3 DNA sequence: TGCGCCAGCAGCTTGGCCTTTGGGACTAGATCCTACGAGCAGTACTTC.

The V and J genes are TRBV5-1 and TRBJ2-5; 9 nucleotides match TRBD2. Judging by the DNA end, TRBJ2-7 fits better; the J call may be wrong. The CDR3 length is 16 residues. Germline V lookup: CDR1 SGHRS, CDR2 YFSETQ. This CDR3 is CASSLDPAGGPYEQYF. The CDR3 nucleotides are TGCGCCAGCAGCTTGGATCCGGCGGGAGGGCCCTACGAGCAGTACTTC.

The chain joins TRBV7-9 to TRBJ2-2; D could derive from TRBD1 or TRBD2 (5 bases each). The V and J ends lost 2 bases and 2 bases respectively, with 12 bases between them. Germline V lookup: CDR1 SEHNR, CDR2 FQNEAQ (reference sequence). The CDR3 sequence is 16 residues long. DNA for the CDR3: TGTGCCAGCAGCTTACATAGGGACGGAAACACCGGGGAGCTGTTTTTT. Translation gives CASSLHRDGNTGELFF.

This rearrangement joins TRBV18 to TRBJ2-3; 10 nucleotides align to TRBD2. J gave up 3 bases and V 1 base, and 7 bases lay outside the gene matches. The CDR3 is made up of 17 amino acids. Germline V gene sequence: CDR1 KGHSH, CDR2 LQKENI. The DNA of the CDR3 is TGTGCCAGCTCACCACAACGAGCGGGAGGGCCGACAGATACGCAGTATTTT. Translated, it gives CASSPQRAGGPTDTQYF.

A few counts support this clonotype. V and J are TRBV20-1 and TRBJ1-2; the D gene is possibly TRBD1 (5 bases). CDR1 and CDR2 (germline): DFQATT, SNEGSKA (reference sequence). This CDR3 is built from 13 residues. V was pared by 5 bases and J by 0 bases, with 10 bases between. The DNA of the CDR3 is TGCAGTGCTCGGGACGGAGCTAACTATGGCTACACCTTC. Its translation: CSARDGANYGYTF.

The chain has TRBV10-3 and TRBJ2-3, with 12 bases that match TRBD1. The CDR3 extends over 16 amino acids. V was clipped by 0 bases and J by 7 bases; unmatched bases: 5. Germline V CDR1 and CDR2: ENHRY, SYGVKD. CDR3 residues: CAISESAGTGGYTQYF. CDR3 nucleotide sequence: TGTGCCATCAGTGAGTCGGCCGGGACAGGGGGCTATACGCAGTATTTT.

This chain uses TRBV11-2 with TRBJ2-1; 8 nucleotides align to TRBD2. CDR3 length: 15 amino acids. V lost 1 base and J lost 10; bases outside the gene matches: 9. CDR1 is SGHAT and CDR2 is FQNNGV in the germline V gene. The CDR3 DNA reads as TGTGCCAGCAGCTTAGGTGAGCGGGAGTGGCTCGAGCAGTTCTTC. It codes for CASSLGEREWLEQFF. The variable domain in full, with the rest retrieved from reference TRBV11-2 and TRBJ2-1, is EAGVAQSPRYKIIEKRQSVAFWCNPISGHATLYWYQQILGQGPKLLIQFQNNGVVDDSQLPKDRFSAERLKGVDSTLKIQPAKLEDSAVYLCASSLGEREWLEQFFGPGTRLTVL.

V usage is TRBV18 and J usage is TRBJ2-5; 8 bases align to TRBD2. From germline, CDR1 is KGHSH and CDR2 LQKENI. V shed 2 bases, J shed 4 bases, and the junction held 9 bases outside the gene matches. The CDR3 length is 16 residues. The CDR3: CASSPSYSAGGETQYF. The CDR3 nucleotides read TGTGCCAGCTCACCAAGCTATTCGGCGGGAGGAGAGACCCAGTACTTC. The variable domain in full, with the rest retrieved from reference TRBV18 and TRBJ2-5, is NAGVMQNPRHLVRRRGQEARLRCSPMKGHSHVYWYRQLPEEGLKFMVYLQKENIIDESGMPKERFSAEFPKEGPSILRIQQVVRGDSAAYFCASSPSYSAGGETQYFGPGTRLLVL.

This clonotype was picked up a small number of times. The chain links TRBV10-1 to TRBJ2-5; the D is unclear. The DNA end favors TRBJ2-1, so the J call may be wrong. CDR1 is WNHNN and CDR2 is SYGVQD in the germline V gene (reference sequence). This CDR3 contains 19 residues. CDR3 amino acids: CASSSRFVEGLTLIDEQFF. CDR3 nucleotide sequence: TGCGCCAGCAGTAGTCGTTTTGTGGAAGGGTTGACTCTTATCGATGAGCAGTTCTTC.

This clonotype turned up a few times. The chain employs TRBV20-1 and TRBJ2-3; D is possibly TRBD2 (5 bases). In germline, CDR1 is DFQATT, CDR2 SNEGSKA (reference sequence). V gave up 2 bases and J gave up 2 bases, with 11 bases separating them. CDR3 length equals 14 residues. The CDR3 DNA sequence: TGCAGTGCTAGATCCCTAGCTTTCACAGATACGCAGTATTTT. Translation: CSARSLAFTDTQYF.

CDR3 protein: CSAVKTSGMGEQYF. In DNA, the CDR3 is TGCAGTGCTGTAAAAACTAGCGGGATGGGTGAGCAGTACTTC. The rearrangement links TRBV20-1 to TRBJ2-7, with TRBD2 matching over 10 bases. V was pared by 5 bases and J by 7 bases, with 11 bases of the junction left unmatched. From germline, CDR1 is DFQATT and CDR2 SNEGSKA (reference sequence). The CDR3 consists of 14 residues.

This clonotype appeared a few times. In this CDR3 the conserved last residue, phenylalanine or tryptophan, is missing, so a read error is likely. The V call is TRBV5-1, the J call TRBJ2-5; no firm D call. CDR1 is SGHRS, CDR2 YFSETQ, per germline. The length of the CDR3 is 15 residues. The V and J ends lost 3 bases and 5 bases respectively, with 17 bases between them. CDR3 residues: CASSSWTTGAETQYL. CDR3 coding DNA: TGCGCCAGCAGCTCATGGACGACGGGCGCGGAGACCCAGTACCTC.

The chain couples TRBV29-1 to TRBJ2-7, with 8 nucleotides matching TRBD1. Losses at the gene ends were 5 bases for V and 5 bases for J; bases not matched to a gene: 5. This CDR3 region has 12 residues. Germline V lookup: CDR1 SQVTM, CDR2 ANQGSEA. The CDR3 nucleotides read TGCAGCGTTCGGACAGGGTACCACGAGCAGTACTTC. It specifies CSVRTGYHEQYF.

This clonotype has a count of ten or more. This chain joins TRBV15 and TRBJ1-4; D is unresolved. Trimming pared 1 base from V and 3 bases from J, leaving 3 bases between. Germline CDR1 reads LNHNV; CDR2 reads YYDKDF (reference sequence). The CDR3 has 13 amino acids. The CDR3 loop reads CATSRGSNEKLFF. The DNA for the CDR3 is TGTGCCACCAGCAGAGGATCTAATGAAAAACTGTTTTTT.

In DNA form, the CDR3 reads TGTGCCTGGAGTCTAGGGGGGAGCACAGATACGCAGTATTTT. Its protein product is CAWSLGGSTDTQYF. The chain employs TRBV30 and TRBJ2-3; D may match TRBD1 or TRBD2 (6 bases each). The CDR3 is made up of 14 amino acids. V dropped 2 bases and J dropped 0 bases, with 9 bases sitting between them. Germline lookup yields CDR1 GTSNPN and CDR2 SVGIG (reference sequence).

As DNA, the CDR3 is TGTGCCAGCTCACCTCGGGACAGTGAAAACATTCAGTACTTC. Its protein product is CASSPRDSENIQYF. This rearrangement joins TRBV18 to TRBJ2-4, with 7 nucleotides matching TRBD1. CDR1 and CDR2 (germline): KGHSH, LQKENI. The CDR3 totals 14 residues. After removal of 3 bases from V and 5 bases from J, the junction contained 4 bases not matched to a gene.

This rearrangement joins TRBV20-1 to TRBJ2-1, with TRBD2 matching 9 bases. The germline V gene has CDR1 DFQATT and CDR2 SNEGSKA (reference sequence). The CDR3 covers 13 residues. With V trimmed by 6 bases and J by 4 bases, 4 bases remained unmatched. CDR3 DNA sequence: TGCAGTGCAGGGACTAGCAGATACAATGAGCAGTTCTTC. Its protein is CSAGTSRYNEQFF.

This clonotype was seen only a few times. V usage is TRBV29-1 and J usage is TRBJ2-1; 9 nucleotides agree with TRBD2. V lost 1 base to trimming and J lost 5 bases; unmatched junction nucleotides: 6. The germline V gene encodes CDR1 SQVTM and CDR2 ANQGSEA. This CDR3 contains 15 residues. CDR3 sequence: CSVEARPSGDNEQFF. CDR3 DNA sequence: TGCAGCGTTGAAGCACGACCTAGCGGGGACAATGAGCAGTTCTTC.

This rearrangement joins TRBV15 to TRBJ2-5; TRBD1 might be the D (6 bases). In germline, CDR1 is LNHNV, CDR2 YYDKDF (reference sequence). The ends were cut back, 5 bases at V and 4 bases at J, with 20 bases in the middle. CDR3 length: 16 residues. The CDR3: CATSSLTGPRRETQYF. In DNA, the CDR3 is TGTGCCACCAGCTCCTTGACAGGTCCGCGACGAGAGACCCAGTACTTC.

CDR3 protein: CANRDYDAAGEKLFF. The DNA of the CDR3 is TGTGCCAACAGGGATTACGACGCGGCCGGGGAAAAACTGTTTTTT. V and J are TRBV19 and TRBJ1-4; TRBD1 is a possible D gene (6 bases). CDR1 and CDR2 (germline): LNHDA, SQIVND (reference sequence). Trimming cost V 10 bases and J 8 bases, with 23 bases left between them. CDR3 length: 15 amino acids.

This clonotype was seen a few times. The genes are TRBV3-1 and TRBJ2-2, with D tentatively TRBD1 (7 bases). Germline V gene data show CDR1 as LGHDT and CDR2 as YNNKEL (reference sequence). V was shortened by 1 base and J by 0 bases, with 12 bases between the two germline ends. The CDR3 is 17 amino acids. CDR3 residues: CASSQVEGATNTGELFF. In nucleotides, the CDR3 is TGTGCCAGCAGCCAAGTGGAGGGGGCTACGAACACCGGGGAGCTGTTTTTT.

This clonotype was recorded many times. This chain links TRBV14 with TRBJ2-1; 9 bases agree with TRBD2. The V gene end was trimmed by 6 bases and the J gene end by 9 bases; junction bases not matched to a gene: 6. The length of the CDR3 is 13 residues. Per the germline V gene, CDR1 is SGHDN and CDR2 is FVKESK. The CDR3 region has the DNA TGTGCCAGCAGTAATGCGGGAGGGGTTGAGCAGTTCTTC. It codes for CASSNAGGVEQFF.

This clonotype was seen more than once but under ten times. This chain links TRBV2 with TRBJ2-5, with 10 nucleotides matching TRBD1. Gene TRBJ2-1 matches the end of the DNA better, so the J call may be wrong. Germline CDR1 is SNHLY and CDR2 is FYNNEI. CDR3 size: 17 residues. CDR3 region: CASSERQGAPNYNEQFF. The CDR3, as DNA: TGTGCCAGCAGTGAGAGACAGGGGGCACCGAATTACAATGAGCAGTTCTTC.

The V call is TRBV20-1, the J call TRBJ2-5, with D tentatively TRBD1 (5 bases). The V gene's germline CDR1 is DFQATT and CDR2 SNEGSKA (reference sequence). Trimming took 0 bases from V and 5 from J, leaving 16 bases between them. This CDR3 is 15 amino acids long. The chain's CDR3 is CSARDRYQGEETQYF. The CDR3 DNA sequence: TGCAGTGCTAGAGATCGTTACCAGGGCGAGGAGACCCAGTACTTC.

This clonotype was seen more than once but under ten times. The V and J genes are TRBV20-1 and TRBJ2-4, with D perhaps TRBD2 (6 bases). Trimming removed 3 bases from V and 0 bases from J, with 12 bases in between. CDR3 length: 15 amino acids. Germline V gives CDR1 DFQATT, CDR2 SNEGSKA (reference sequence). The CDR3 loop reads CSASDGRIAKNIQYF. The CDR3 region has the DNA TGCAGTGCTAGTGACGGGAGAATAGCCAAAAACATTCAGTACTTC.